This paragraph reports one T cell receptor beta chain. Its antigen is currently unknown. The DNA is omitted, as the CDR3 cannot be located on it reliably, and the CDR3 follows TCRdb's listing. This specimen belongs to a study of graft-versus-host responses after intestinal transplantation. Study background: Among the recipients, transplants were multivisceral, liver-intestinal, or isolated intestinal.

TCRdb's copy holds only in-frame clones and misses some; the assay was immunoSEQ multiplex PCR. The data hold around 70,000 clones, with roughly 90% observed a single time. Termini included, the CDR3 measures 15 amino acids. The germline CDR1 and CDR2 sequences are ENHRY and SYGVKD. Source: unstimulated CD8+ T cells sorted from spleen or lymph node cells, taken before intestinal transplant. The J gene is TRBJ2-2, the V gene TRBV10-3; the table names TRBD2, a call not compared with the DNA. The TCR was taken from a human donor who received an intestinal transplant. The CDR3 protein is CAYACHFSGGGELFF.